This TCR beta chain was identified in a study of vaccination and CD4 T cells after COVID-19. Study-level results: Median reactive clonotypes, those recognizing SARS-CoV-2, rose from around 20 to 38, not significantly.

The table lists this clonotype with a few counts. Its specificity is unknown. The assay that was used to sequence DNA from cultured CD4+ T cells was the Oncomine TCR Beta short-read assay. Using the QIAamp micro DNA kit, genomic DNA was extracted from the CD4+ T cells that had been cultured. A single record per CDR3 protein comes from TCRdb applying MiXCR to the PCR reads. Of a few thousand distinct CDR3 sequences listed, about three quarters are singletons. CDR3 length equals 16 residues. V was shortened by 2 bases and J by 7 bases, with 18 bases between the two germline ends. CDR1 and CDR2 (germline): KGHSH, LQKENI. Treatment here: roughly nine-day PBMC culture with coronavirus spike peptide pools or control peptides (ViraFEST assay).

The TCR was taken from a human donor who had recovered from COVID-19. Sample: CD4+ T cells from blood, cultured in vitro. The chain uses TRBV18 and TRBJ1-5; possibly TRBD1 for D (5 bases). The CDR3 is CASSPIAWGLGQPQHF. For the CDR3, the DNA is TGTGCCAGCTCACCAATCGCTTGGGGGTTGGGGCAGCCCCAGCATTTT.